These T cell receptor beta chains were read from a single sample in a study of T cell responses to AZD1222 COVID-19 vaccine. Libraries were prepared by immunoSEQ multiplex PCR; TCRdb keeps only in-frame clonotypes and omits some of them. The sample consists of 140,000 to 150,000 clones, approximately 88% of them appearing once. The source was peripheral blood, collected on day 0 of AZD1222 vaccination. The receptors here all came from an adult in good health. CDR3s include the opening cysteine and the closing phenylalanine or tryptophan. Where a row states a size, it is once, few, many or the class of an expanded clone; other rows omit it.

clone size: once; V gene: TRBV6-5; J gene: TRBJ1-6; CDR3 protein: CASSYGGINSPLHF
clone size: -; V gene: TRBV19; J gene: TRBJ2-2; CDR3 protein: CASSMAGSGELFF
clone size: -; V gene: TRBV12-5; J gene: TRBJ2-2; CDR3 protein: CASGLVSGELFF
clone size: -; V gene: TRBV27; J gene: TRBJ1-3; CDR3 protein: CASSLNSGNTIYF
clone size: once; V gene: TRBV11-1; J gene: TRBJ1-1; CDR3 protein: CASTISYGVLNTEAFF
clone size: -; V gene: TRBV20-1; J gene: TRBJ2-7; CDR3 protein: CSASSGDAGTYEQYF
clone size: -; V gene: TRBV25-1; J gene: TRBJ1-6; CDR3 protein: CASAPADRASSPLHF
clone size: -; V gene: TRBV7-2; J gene: TRBJ1-1; CDR3 protein: CASTFLRGVNTEAFF
clone size: -; V gene: TRBV28; J gene: TRBJ1-2; CDR3 protein: CASSLEGALGYTF
clone size: -; V gene: TRBV5-1; J gene: TRBJ1-4; CDR3 protein: CASSFTGLGEKLFF
clone size: -; V gene: TRBV19; J gene: TRBJ2-2; CDR3 protein: CASSDTGVNTGELFF
clone size: few; V gene: TRBV7-8; J gene: TRBJ1-5; CDR3 protein: CASSRLGTGRQPQHF
clone size: -; V gene: TRBV18; J gene: TRBJ2-2; CDR3 protein: CASSPQEVSNTGELFF